These 27 T cell receptor beta chains originate from one sample sequenced in a study of blood T cell repertoires in COVID-19. Profiled with immunoSEQ multiplex PCR; TCRdb holds only in-frame clones, not every one. The data hold roughly 300,000 clones, with under 90% observed a single time. What was sequenced was PBMCs or T cells enriched from blood (not recorded which). The origin of the receptors is a woman aged 18-29 years who had recovered from COVID-19.

The J gene is TRBJ1-5, the V gene TRBV4-2; no firm D call. This CDR3 is built from 16 residues. V was clipped by 0 bases and J by 3 bases, with 12 bases between them. Germline-derived CDR1 and CDR2 are LGHNA and YNFKEQ. In nucleotides, the CDR3 is TGTGCCAGCAGCCAAGAGCCTGGCGGACTCAATCAGCCCCAGCATTTT. Encoded protein: CASSQEPGGLNQPQHF.

The V and J genes are TRBV5-1 and TRBJ1-4; TRBD1 matches at 8 bases. The CDR3 has 14 residues. Per the germline V gene, CDR1 is SGHRS and CDR2 is YFSETQ. The junction had 3 bases not matched to a gene; V was cut back by 4 bases and J by 4 bases. The CDR3 here is CASSPGQGNEKLFF. For the CDR3, the DNA is TGCGCCAGCAGCCCTGGACAGGGTAATGAAAAACTGTTTTTT.

The rearrangement joins TRBV19 to TRBJ2-7; 11 bases align to TRBD2. The CDR3 extends over 15 amino acids. CDR1 and CDR2 (germline): LNHDA, SQIVND (reference sequence). Losses at the gene ends were 5 bases for V and 2 bases for J; bases not matched to a gene: 5. In DNA form, the CDR3 reads TGTGCCAGTAGTGTCCTAGCGGGGGGTCCCTACGAGCAGTACTTC. Its translation: CASSVLAGGPYEQYF.

The count of this clone is one. This sequence joins TRBV5-4 and TRBJ1-5; 9 bases agree with TRBD1. The CDR3 spans 14 residues. Looked up from germline, CDR1 is SGHNT and CDR2 is YYREEE (reference sequence). V lost 4 bases and J lost 7; bases outside the gene matches: 6. The CDR3 sequence is CASSVQGAEQPQHF. The DNA of the CDR3 is TGTGCCAGCAGCGTACAGGGGGCCGAGCAGCCCCAGCATTTT.

The chain's CDR3 is CASSSTGLAKNIQYF. CDR3 DNA: TGTGCCAGCAGTTCCACAGGGTTGGCCAAAAACATTCAGTACTTC. The chain links TRBV27 to TRBJ2-4; a weak D match, TRBD1 (6 bases). This CDR3 is 15 amino acids long. The ends were cut back, 4 bases at V and 1 base at J, with 11 bases in the middle. From germline, CDR1 is MNHEY and CDR2 SMNVEV (reference sequence).

This clone came up a few times. The V gene is TRBV3-1 (or the pseudogene TRBV3-2), the J gene TRBJ1-1, with a weak D call TRBD1 (5 bases). The CDR3 covers 13 residues. From germline, CDR1 is LGHDT and CDR2 YNNKEL (reference sequence). V lost 8 bases and J lost 5, with 15 bases in between. The CDR3 nucleotides are TGTGCCAGCGGGGGGATTGGGGCTACTGAAGCTTTCTTT. Translated, it gives CASGGIGATEAFF.

V usage is TRBV30 and J usage is TRBJ2-7; D may be TRBD2 (5 bases). There are 14 residues in the CDR3. Germline V gene sequence: CDR1 GTSNPN, CDR2 SVGIG (reference sequence). V lost 3 bases and J 1 base, leaving 13 bases between the germline ends. The CDR3 bases are TGTGCCTGGAGCTCCGAGGACTGGTCCTACGAGCAGTACTTC. Translation gives CAWSSEDWSYEQYF. Based on the CDR3 plus reference TRBV30 and TRBJ2-7, the full variable domain is SQTIHQWPATLVQPVGSPLSLECTVEGTSNPNLYWYRQAAGRGLQLLFYSVGIGQISSEVPQNLSASRPQDRQFILSSKKLLLSDSGFYLCAWSSEDWSYEQYFGPGTRLTVT.

The chain links TRBV18 to TRBJ1-1; D is ambiguous. Germline assignment: CDR1 KGHSH and CDR2 LQKENI. Deletions cut 0 bases from V and 0 bases from J, with 8 bases between. The CDR3 consists of 15 residues. The CDR3 DNA is TGTGCCAGCTCACCACCGGCAGTTTTGAACACTGAAGCTTTCTTT. Translation gives CASSPPAVLNTEAFF.

The genes are TRBV29-1 and TRBJ1-2, with D tentatively TRBD1 (5 bases). CDR1 is SQVTM and CDR2 is ANQGSEA in the germline V gene. CDR3 size: 14 residues. V dropped 0 bases and J dropped 8 bases, with 16 bases sitting between them. DNA of the CDR3: TGCAGCGTTGAAGATCTTTACAGGAGGGGCGGCTACACCTTC. Translating gives CSVEDLYRRGGYTF.

The chain joins TRBV6-6 to TRBJ2-1, with D perhaps matching TRBD1 (6 bases). CDR3 length: 12 residues. V lost 6 bases to trimming and J lost 14 bases, with 17 bases between them. Germline values: CDR1 MNHNY, CDR2 SVGAGI (reference sequence). The CDR3 region is CASSPTQGLEFF. As DNA, the CDR3 is TGTGCCAGCAGCCCAACCCAGGGGCTGGAGTTCTTC.

The chain joins TRBV11-3 to TRBJ1-1; possible D gene TRBD1, 5 bases. The V and J ends lost 3 bases and 0 bases respectively, with 17 bases between them. CDR3 length: 17 amino acids. Germline CDR1 and CDR2: SGHNT and YENEEA. CDR3 in DNA: TGTGCCAGCAGCTTCGGGGGGTCGGGGCCTATGAACACTGAAGCTTTCTTT. It encodes CASSFGGSGPMNTEAFF.

This chain uses TRBV3-1 (or the pseudogene TRBV3-2) with TRBJ2-7, with 9 nucleotides matching TRBD1. From germline, CDR1 is LGHDT and CDR2 YNNKEL (reference sequence). The V gene end was trimmed by 6 bases and the J gene end by 3 bases; junction bases not matched to a gene: 9. The CDR3 loop spans 15 amino acids. CDR3: CASRDTGQGFYEQYF. CDR3 DNA: TGTGCCAGCAGAGATACGGGACAGGGTTTCTACGAGCAGTACTTC.

This chain joins TRBV18 and TRBJ2-1; 7 bases are shared with TRBD2. The CDR3 is 17 residues long. V shed 4 bases and J 3 bases; nucleotides not matched to a gene: 12. The germline V gene encodes CDR1 KGHSH and CDR2 LQKENI. This CDR3 is CASSLTPGLTDYNEQFF. The DNA for the CDR3 is TGTGCCAGCTCACTTACACCGGGACTAACGGACTACAATGAGCAGTTCTTC.

The V and J genes are TRBV27 and TRBJ2-7, with D uncertain. Germline lookup yields CDR1 MNHEY and CDR2 SMNVEV (reference sequence). The CDR3 loop spans 14 amino acids. V dropped 5 bases and J dropped 3 bases, with 14 bases sitting between them. The CDR3 DNA reads as TGTGCCAGCAGTCCCTCGGCCCGACTCTACGAGCAGTACTTC. It is translated as CASSPSARLYEQYF.

The genes are TRBV9 and TRBJ1-1, with D hard to call. V lost 0 bases to trimming and J lost 0 bases, with 6 bases between them. The CDR3 totals 14 residues. Per germline, CDR1 SGDLS and CDR2 YYNGEE. Written as DNA, the CDR3 is TGTGCCAGCAGCGTAGACTCTATGAACACTGAAGCTTTCTTT. It translates to CASSVDSMNTEAFF.

The chain has TRBV6-6 and TRBJ2-3; 7 bases are a match to TRBD2. The CDR3 has 13 amino acids. Trimming at V came to 4 bases and at J to 7 bases, leaving 5 bases not matched to a gene. Germline CDR1 and CDR2: MNHNY and SVGAGI (reference sequence). CDR3 DNA sequence: TGTGCCAGCAGTTTCGGGGGGAAATATACGCAGTATTTT. It yields the protein CASSFGGKYTQYF.

The chain joins TRBV27 to TRBJ2-5; a possible D gene is TRBD2 (6 bases). The germline gives CDR1 MNHEY, CDR2 SMNVEV (reference sequence). This CDR3 is built from 14 residues. Trimming stripped 3 bases from V and 2 bases from J, with 10 bases between. CDR3 in DNA: TGTGCCAGCAGTTTCCAGGGACTTCAAGAGACCCAGTACTTC. This gives the protein CASSFQGLQETQYF.

The chain recombines TRBV10-3 with TRBJ2-7; TRBD2 aligns across 11 bases. CDR1 and CDR2 from the germline V gene are ENHRY and SYGVKD. The CDR3 has 19 residues. J was trimmed by 3 bases and V by 0 bases; bases with no gene match: 13. DNA for the CDR3: TGTGCCATCAGTGAGTCTGGACTAGCGGGCACTGTACCGGTCTACGAGCAGTACTTC. It yields the protein CAISESGLAGTVPVYEQYF.

The J gene is TRBJ1-6, the V gene TRBV6-6; 9 bases are a match to TRBD1. Trimming at V came to 6 bases and at J to 8 bases, leaving 8 bases not matched to a gene. This CDR3 spans 15 amino acids. From germline, CDR1 is MNHNY and CDR2 SVGAGI (reference sequence). CDR3: CASRSGTGRHSPLHF. The DNA of the CDR3 is TGTGCCAGCAGATCCGGGACAGGGAGGCATTCACCCCTCCACTTT.

The CDR3 reads CASSIDLRTEAFF. CDR3 nucleotide sequence: TGTGCCAGTAGTATAGATCTACGTACTGAAGCTTTCTTT. The V and J genes are TRBV19 and TRBJ1-1; D remains unclear. CDR1 is LNHDA, CDR2 SQIVND, per germline (reference sequence). Trimming shortened V by 0 bases and J by 5 bases, and 7 bases separated the two germline ends. The CDR3 loop spans 13 amino acids.

The CDR3, as DNA: TGTGCCAGTAGTATATTCTCAGGGAATTTCAATCAGCCCCAGCATTTT. Translating it yields CASSIFSGNFNQPQHF. J is TRBJ1-5 and V is TRBV19; tentatively, D is TRBD1 (5 bases). V was clipped by 2 bases and J by 3 bases, with 14 bases between them. This CDR3 spans 16 amino acids. Germline V CDR1 and CDR2: LNHDA, SQIVND (reference sequence).

The CDR3 reads CSASKGMRNTEAFF. The DNA for the CDR3 is TGCAGTGCTAGTAAGGGGATGCGGAACACTGAAGCTTTCTTT. The V gene is TRBV20-1, the J gene TRBJ1-1, with a weak D call TRBD1 (5 bases). The length of the CDR3 is 14 residues. Trimming took off 3 bases at V and 1 base at J, with 12 bases between the two ends. Germline lookup yields CDR1 DFQATT and CDR2 SNEGSKA (reference sequence).

The chain joins TRBV10-2 to TRBJ1-2, with D uncertain. This CDR3 region has 13 residues. V dropped 5 bases and J dropped 5 bases, with 12 bases sitting between them. Germline V lookup: CDR1 WSHSY, CDR2 SAAADI. CDR3 protein: CASSSDTAYGYTF. CDR3 sequence (DNA): TGCGCCAGCAGTTCTGACACCGCTTATGGCTACACCTTC.

The chain combines TRBV9 with TRBJ1-1; tentative D call: TRBD1 (6 bases). The germline CDR1 and CDR2 sequences are SGDLS and YYNGEE. This CDR3 spans 13 amino acids. Trimming took off 4 bases at V and 9 bases at J, with 16 bases between the two ends. CDR3 loop: CASSPGTGTKAFF. CDR3 DNA sequence: TGTGCCAGCAGCCCCGGAACCGGGACAAAAGCTTTCTTT.

This clone was seen only once. The chain combines TRBV2 with TRBJ1-5; 8 bases align to TRBD1. Germline values: CDR1 SNHLY, CDR2 FYNNEI. The CDR3 sequence is 16 residues long. J lost 6 bases, V lost 7 bases, and 14 bases had no gene match. CDR3 region: CASTFSQGGWGQPQHF. CDR3 nucleotides: TGTGCCAGCACATTCTCACAGGGGGGCTGGGGTCAGCCCCAGCATTTT. The full variable domain, with the rest looked up from reference TRBV2 and TRBJ1-5, is EPEVTQTPSHQVTQMGQEVILRCVPISNHLYFYWYRQILGQKVEFLVSFYNNEISEKSEIFDDQFSVERPDGSNFTLKIRSTKLEDSAMYFCASTFSQGGWGQPQHFGDGTRLSIL.

The J gene is TRBJ2-1, the V gene TRBV4-2; TRBD2 matches 11 bases. The CDR3 contains 16 residues. With V trimmed by 0 bases and J by 5 bases, 3 bases remained unmatched. CDR1 is LGHNA, CDR2 YNFKEQ, per germline. CDR3 sequence reads: CASSQEGTSGHNEQFF. DNA of the CDR3: TGTGCCAGCAGCCAAGAGGGGACTAGCGGCCACAATGAGCAGTTCTTC.

This sequence joins TRBV20-1 and TRBJ1-1; D is ambiguous. The germline V and J ends were trimmed by 3 bases and 3 bases, with 5 bases remaining between them. The germline gives CDR1 DFQATT, CDR2 SNEGSKA (reference sequence). CDR3 size: 11 residues. In DNA form, the CDR3 reads TGCAGTGCTAGTGCGGACACTGAAGCTTTCTTT. Its translation is CSASADTEAFF.